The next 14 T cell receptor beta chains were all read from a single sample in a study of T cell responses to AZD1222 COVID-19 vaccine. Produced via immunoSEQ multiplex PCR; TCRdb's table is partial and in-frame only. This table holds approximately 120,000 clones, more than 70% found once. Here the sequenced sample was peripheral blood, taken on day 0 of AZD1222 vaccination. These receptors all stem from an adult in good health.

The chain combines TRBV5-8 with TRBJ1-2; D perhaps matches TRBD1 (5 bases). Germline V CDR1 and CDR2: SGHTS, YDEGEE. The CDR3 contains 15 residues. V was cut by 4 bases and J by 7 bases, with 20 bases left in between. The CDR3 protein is CASSGPGPSRGGYTF. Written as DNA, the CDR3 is TGTGCCAGCAGCGGGCCGGGCCCGTCAAGGGGTGGCTACACCTTC. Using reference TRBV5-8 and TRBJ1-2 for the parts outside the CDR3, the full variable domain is EAGVTQSPTHLIKTRGQQATLRCSPISGHTSVYWYQQALGLGLQFLLWYDEGEERNRGNFPPRFSGRQFPNYSSELNVNALELEDSALYLCASSGPGPSRGGYTFGSGTRLTVV.

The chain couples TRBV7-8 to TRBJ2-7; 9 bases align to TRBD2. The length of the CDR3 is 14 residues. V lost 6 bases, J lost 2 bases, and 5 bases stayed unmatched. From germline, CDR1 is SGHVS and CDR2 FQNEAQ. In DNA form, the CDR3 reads TGTGCCAGCAGTAGGGCGGGGGGGACCTACGAGCAGTACTTC. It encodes CASSRAGGTYEQYF.

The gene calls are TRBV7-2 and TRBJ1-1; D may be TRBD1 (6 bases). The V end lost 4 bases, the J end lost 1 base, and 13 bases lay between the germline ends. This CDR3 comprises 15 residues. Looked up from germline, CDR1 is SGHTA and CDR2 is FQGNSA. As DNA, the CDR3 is TGTGCCAGCAGCTACACCCCGGGACAGAACACTGAAGCTTTCTTT. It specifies CASSYTPGQNTEAFF.

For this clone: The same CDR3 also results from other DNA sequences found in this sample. This chain's CDR3 is CASIRQGSGNTIYF. The CDR3 region has the DNA TGTGCCAGCATCAGACAGGGCTCTGGAAACACCATATATTTT. The V call is TRBV2, the J call TRBJ1-3, with 7 positions matching TRBD1. Germline V gives CDR1 SNHLY, CDR2 FYNNEI. Trimming took 7 bases from V and 0 from J; bases not matched to a gene: 3. The CDR3 runs 14 residues.

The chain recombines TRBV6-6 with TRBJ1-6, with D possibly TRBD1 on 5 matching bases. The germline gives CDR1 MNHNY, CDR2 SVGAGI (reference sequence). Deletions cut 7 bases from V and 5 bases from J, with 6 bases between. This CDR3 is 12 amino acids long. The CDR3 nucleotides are TGTGCCAGCAAGACAGATAATTCACCCCTCCACTTT. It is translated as CASKTDNSPLHF.

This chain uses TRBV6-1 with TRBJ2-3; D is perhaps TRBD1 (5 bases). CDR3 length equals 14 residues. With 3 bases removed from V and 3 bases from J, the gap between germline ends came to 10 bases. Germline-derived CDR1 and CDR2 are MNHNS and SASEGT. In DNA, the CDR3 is TGTGCCAGCAGTGATGTACAGGCAACAGATACGCAGTATTTT. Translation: CASSDVQATDTQYF.

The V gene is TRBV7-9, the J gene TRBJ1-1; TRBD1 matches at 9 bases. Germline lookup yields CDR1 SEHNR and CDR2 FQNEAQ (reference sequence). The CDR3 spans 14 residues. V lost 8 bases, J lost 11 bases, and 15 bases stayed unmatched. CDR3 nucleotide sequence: TGTGCCAGCTTACCTAACACAGGGGGCTTTGGGGCTTTCTTT. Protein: CASLPNTGGFGAFF.

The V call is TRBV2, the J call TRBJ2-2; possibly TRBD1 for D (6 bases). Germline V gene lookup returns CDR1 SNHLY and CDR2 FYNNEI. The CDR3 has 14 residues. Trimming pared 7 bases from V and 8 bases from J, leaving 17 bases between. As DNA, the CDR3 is TGTGCCAGCACTCTGGACAGTTTCCCTGGGGAGCTGTTTTTT. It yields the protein CASTLDSFPGELFF.

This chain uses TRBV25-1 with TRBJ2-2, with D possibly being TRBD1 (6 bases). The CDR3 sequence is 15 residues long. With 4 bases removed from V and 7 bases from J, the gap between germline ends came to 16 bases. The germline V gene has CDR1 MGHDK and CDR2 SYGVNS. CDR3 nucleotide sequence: TGTGCCAGCAGTGTAGCACAGGGACGGTACGGGGAGCTGTTTTTT. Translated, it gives CASSVAQGRYGELFF.

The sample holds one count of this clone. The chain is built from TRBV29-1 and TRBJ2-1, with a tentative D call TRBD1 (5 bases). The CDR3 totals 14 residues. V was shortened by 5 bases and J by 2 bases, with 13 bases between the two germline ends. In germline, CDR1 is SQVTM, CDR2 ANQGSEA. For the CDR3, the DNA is TGCAGCGTTCGGGCAGGGTGGACCTACAATGAGCAGTTCTTC. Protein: CSVRAGWTYNEQFF.

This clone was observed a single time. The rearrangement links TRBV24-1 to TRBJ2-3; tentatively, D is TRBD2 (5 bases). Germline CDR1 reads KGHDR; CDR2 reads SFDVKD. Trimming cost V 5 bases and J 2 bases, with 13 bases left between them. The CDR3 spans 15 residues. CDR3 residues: CATSARTDLTDTQYF. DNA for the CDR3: TGTGCCACCAGTGCCCGGACTGATCTCACAGATACGCAGTATTTT.

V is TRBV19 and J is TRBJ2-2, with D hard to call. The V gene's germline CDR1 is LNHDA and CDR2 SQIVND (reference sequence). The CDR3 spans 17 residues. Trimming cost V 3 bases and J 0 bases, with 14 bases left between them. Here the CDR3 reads CASSMATFSANTGELFF. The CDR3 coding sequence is TGTGCCAGTAGTATGGCCACCTTTTCCGCGAACACCGGGGAGCTGTTTTTT.

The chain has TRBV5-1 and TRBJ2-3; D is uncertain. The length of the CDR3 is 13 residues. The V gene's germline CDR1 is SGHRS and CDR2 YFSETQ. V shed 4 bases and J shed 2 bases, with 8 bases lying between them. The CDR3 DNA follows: TGCGCCAGCAGCCATTTTTCCACAGATACGCAGTATTTT. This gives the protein CASSHFSTDTQYF.

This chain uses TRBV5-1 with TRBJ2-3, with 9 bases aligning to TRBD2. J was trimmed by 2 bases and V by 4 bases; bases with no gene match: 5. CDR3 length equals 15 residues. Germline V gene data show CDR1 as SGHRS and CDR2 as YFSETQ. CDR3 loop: CASSGGLAHTDTQYF. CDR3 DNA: TGCGCCAGCAGCGGGGGACTAGCTCACACAGATACGCAGTATTTT.